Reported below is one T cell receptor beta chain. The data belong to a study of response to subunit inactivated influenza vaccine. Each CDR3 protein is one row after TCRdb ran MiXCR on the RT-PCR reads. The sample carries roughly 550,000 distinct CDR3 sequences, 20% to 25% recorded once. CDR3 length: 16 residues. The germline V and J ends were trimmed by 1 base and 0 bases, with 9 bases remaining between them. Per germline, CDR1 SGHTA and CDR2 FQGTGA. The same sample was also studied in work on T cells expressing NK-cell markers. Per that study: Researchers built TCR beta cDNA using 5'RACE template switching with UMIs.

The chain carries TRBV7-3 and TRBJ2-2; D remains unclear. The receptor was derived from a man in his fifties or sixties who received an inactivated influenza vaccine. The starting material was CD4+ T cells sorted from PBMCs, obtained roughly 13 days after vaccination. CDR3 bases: TGTGCCAGCAGCTTAATTCCGGTATCGAACACCGGGGAGCTGTTTTTT. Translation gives CASSLIPVSNTGELFF.